This T cell receptor (beta chain) was captured by sequencing in a study of regulatory T cells in long-lasting Graves disease. For the study at large: The term persistent Graves' disease signified upward of 5 years on antithyroid drugs with positive TSH receptor antibodies.

The CDR3 is 13 amino acids. The ends were cut back, 3 bases at V and 2 bases at J, with 11 bases in the middle. Per germline, CDR1 DFQATT and CDR2 SNEGSKA (reference sequence). This clonotype was seen ten or more times. Its antigen remains unidentified. The study, taken as a whole, reports: TCR diversity was lower in persistent Graves' patients than in newly diagnosed ones.

Arm-PCR of CDR3 regions with iRepertoire HTBI primers generated TCR beta libraries. TCRdb reprocessed the multiplex PCR reads with MiXCR, giving one entry per CDR3 protein. The data hold about 290,000 distinct CDR3 sequences, with approximately 20% observed a single time. Indicated time point: persistent/refractory GD, antithyroid drugs over 5 years with positive TRAb. PBMC-extracted RNA yielded the TCR library. The chain recombines TRBV20-1 with TRBJ2-7; the D gene is possibly TRBD1 (5 bases). Sample: peripheral blood mononuclear cells (PBMCs), taken when the disease was refractory, from a patient treated with antithyroid drugs. The source is a female donor with Graves disease. For the CDR3, the DNA is TGCAGTGCTAGCGGTGGGGCTCCCTACGAGCAGTACTTC. Its protein product is CSASGGAPYEQYF.